Sequencing of this T cell receptor beta chain was carried out in a study of cytomegalovirus exposure and HLA in healthy donors. Study-level points and caveats: CMV serostatus was the sole immune exposure data available. In vitro testing confirmed a few CMV-associated chains as specific for CMV antigens. Later analysis identified over 15,000 TCR beta sequences associated with HLA alleles, using a false discovery rate threshold of 0.05. The investigators catalogued 150 to 200 TCR beta chains as cytomegalovirus-associated.

In the PCR, 60 Vbeta and 13 Jbeta primers were used. The repertoire was sequenced with immunoSEQ multiplex PCR; TCRdb's copy has only in-frame clones and lacks some. The table includes about 130,000 clones, about 85% detected once. Notes on this clone: Its specificity is unknown.

Sequenced sample: PBMCs. The TCR was taken from a boy younger than 18 in good health and CMV-seronegative.

CDR3: CASSDLAGGGDTQYF. CDR3 bases: TGTGCCAGCAGTGACCTCGCGGGAGGGGGAGATACGCAGTATTTT. This chain joins TRBV6-4 and TRBJ2-3, with 9 bases lining up with TRBD2. V lost 2 bases, J lost 5 bases, and 5 bases stayed unmatched. The germline V gene encodes CDR1 MRHNA and CDR2 SNTAGT. This CDR3 has 15 residues.